This TCR beta chain was recovered during a study of blood T cells in healthy people across ages. V was trimmed by 2 bases and J by 5 bases, leaving 11 bases between them. CDR1 LNHNV and CDR2 YYDKDF come from the germline V gene (reference sequence). The CDR3 spans 14 residues. Only a few counts were recorded for this clonotype. Its antigen remains unknown. Every donor contributed ten milliliters of peripheral blood by blood draw. Findings of the study overall: Age advanced and TCR beta diversity per million T cells fell, roughly linearly. When set beside aged donors, long-lived donors presented more naive CD4+ cells and higher diversity.

Using a J-beta primer mix together with a sample-barcoded 5' primer, a second PCR was run for 7 to 11 cycles. A template-switch adaptor that had 12 random nucleotides put a tag on each cDNA molecule. TCRdb reanalysed the 5' RACE reads using MiXCR and keeps one entry per CDR3 protein. The sample comprises over a million distinct CDR3 sequences, under 55% of which are singletons, and approximately 4.1% rests with the top ten. The TCR sequence derives from a woman between 18 and 30 years old in good health. Specimen: blood. The chain has TRBV15 and TRBJ2-3, with D perhaps matching TRBD2 (6 bases). For the CDR3, the DNA is TGTGCCACCAGCAGAAAACGGGGGAAAGATACGCAGTATTTT. This translates into CATSRKRGKDTQYF.